The rows below give T cell receptor beta chains drawn from one sample of a study of T-cell reconstitution after alpha-beta-depleted transplantation in children. TCRdb re-analysed the PCR reads in MiXCR, keeping a single row per CDR3 protein. This table has a few hundred thousand distinct CDR3 sequences, over 25% appearing once. The specimen comprised PBMCs, sampled before TCRalphabeta/CD19-depleted stem cell transplant. Receptors originate from a boy less than two years old with Wiskott-Aldrich syndrome, due to receive a stem cell transplant. Each CDR3 is given with its conserved first and last residue. D genes are given only for firm matches. Only part of the rows carry a size: once, few, many, or a class if the clone is expanded.

length: 16; V: TRBV5-1; J: TRBJ2-7; size: .; D: TRBD2; DNA: TGCGCCAGCAGCTTGGAGGGACTAGCGGGAGTGTACGAGCAGTACTTC; CDR3: CASSLEGLAGVYEQYF
length: 15; V: TRBV5-1; J: TRBJ2-1; size: few; D: TRBD2; DNA: TGCGCCAGCAGCTTGGGAGGGAGGGCCCGGAATGAGCAGTTCTTC; CDR3: CASSLGGRARNEQFF
length: 11; V: TRBV5-1; J: TRBJ2-3; size: .; D: .; DNA: TGCGCCAGCAGCTTGTTCCAGACGCAGTATTTT; CDR3: CASSLFQTQYF
length: 15; V: TRBV7-9; J: TRBJ2-4; size: .; D: .; DNA: TGTGCCAGCAGCTTAGTTAGCGGAACGCAAAACATTCAGTACTTC; CDR3: CASSLVSGTQNIQYF
length: 16; V: TRBV5-5; J: TRBJ2-3; size: once; D: TRBD2; DNA: TGTGCCAGCAGCTTGCCGCGGGAGGAAAGCACAGATACGCAGTATTTT; CDR3: CASSLPREESTDTQYF
length: 15; V: TRBV5-4; J: TRBJ2-1; size: .; D: .; DNA: TGTGCCAGCAGGATAGCGGAAGCCTCCTACAATGAGCAGTTCTTC; CDR3: CASRIAEASYNEQFF
length: 15; V: TRBV5-8; J: TRBJ1-5; size: few; D: TRBD1; DNA: TGTGCCAGCAGCTTCGGCAGGGGGGAGGATCAGCCCCAGCATTTT; CDR3: CASSFGRGEDQPQHF
length: 16; V: TRBV27; J: TRBJ2-2; size: .; D: .; DNA: TGTGCCAGCAGTCCATTTAGGGGACATCTAACCGGGGAGCTGTTTTTT; CDR3: CASSPFRGHLTGELFF
length: 12; V: TRBV20-1; J: TRBJ2-5; size: few; D: .; DNA: TGCAGTGCTAGAAAGGGGCAAGAGACCCAGTACTTC; CDR3: CSARKGQETQYF
length: 16; V: TRBV5-1; J: TRBJ1-4; size: few; D: .; DNA: TGCGCCAGCAGCCCTTTGATTGCCGCAACTAATGAAAAACTGTTTTTT; CDR3: CASSPLIAATNEKLFF
length: 15; V: TRBV15; J: TRBJ2-1; size: .; D: TRBD2; DNA: TGTGCCACCAGCAGAGCGGGGAGGGGATACAATGAGCAGTTCTTC; CDR3: CATSRAGRGYNEQFF
length: 15; V: TRBV27; J: TRBJ2-7; size: .; D: .; DNA: TGTGCCAGCAGTTTCAAGGGGTTAGAAACCTACGAGCAGTACTTC; CDR3: CASSFKGLETYEQYF
length: 15; V: TRBV5-1; J: TRBJ2-5; size: few; D: .; DNA: TGCGCCAGCAGCTTGGGCTTCAGGGTTCAAGAGACCCAGTACTTC; CDR3: CASSLGFRVQETQYF
length: 15; V: TRBV10-3; J: TRBJ2-1; size: .; D: TRBD1; DNA: TGTGCCATCAGTGAGTCGGACAGGGGGCCCAATGAGCAGTTCTTC; CDR3: CAISESDRGPNEQFF
length: 16; V: TRBV4-1; J: TRBJ2-7; size: few; D: TRBD1; DNA: TGCGCCAGCAGCCAAGATCTCTCGGGACAGGGTTACGAGCAGTACTTC; CDR3: CASSQDLSGQGYEQYF
length: 15; V: TRBV27; J: TRBJ2-4; size: .; D: .; DNA: TGTGCCAGCAGTTTATCGAAAGGTAGCACAAACATTCAGTACTTC; CDR3: CASSLSKGSTNIQYF